Following are 10 T cell receptor beta chains from one sample sequenced in a study of blood T cell repertoires in COVID-19. Assay: immunoSEQ multiplex PCR; the TCRdb copy retains only in-frame clones and omits some. The sample has about 32,000 clones; approximately 86% are singletons. Sequencing was performed on peripheral blood. The receptor source for this set is a woman older than 75 with active or convalescent COVID-19.

This chain links TRBV3-1 (or the pseudogene TRBV3-2) with TRBJ1-5; D gene ambiguous. The CDR3 has 13 residues. Trimming took off 6 bases at V and 5 bases at J, with 11 bases between the two ends. Germline assignment: CDR1 LGHDT and CDR2 YNNKEL (reference sequence). This chain's CDR3 is CASSHSPDQPQHF. For the CDR3, the DNA is TGTGCCAGCAGTCATAGTCCCGATCAGCCCCAGCATTTT.

The chain combines TRBV18 with TRBJ1-1; D gene ambiguous. The CDR3 covers 17 residues. CDR1 and CDR2 from the germline V gene are KGHSH and LQKENI. The germline V and J ends were trimmed by 3 bases and 0 bases, with 17 bases remaining between them. The CDR3 here is CASSPSGVRGMNTEAFF. For the CDR3, the DNA is TGTGCCAGCTCACCCTCGGGAGTCCGGGGTATGAACACTGAAGCTTTCTTT. Full variable domain (remainder filled in from reference TRBV18 and TRBJ1-1): NAGVMQNPRHLVRRRGQEARLRCSPMKGHSHVYWYRQLPEEGLKFMVYLQKENIIDESGMPKERFSAEFPKEGPSILRIQQVVRGDSAAYFCASSPSGVRGMNTEAFFGQGTRLTVV.

This chain joins TRBV9 and TRBJ1-2; 10 nucleotides match TRBD1. Germline CDR1 is SGDLS and CDR2 is YYNGEE. The length of the CDR3 is 16 residues. V lost 0 bases, J lost 3 bases, and 5 bases stayed unmatched. The CDR3 sequence is CASSVVRGQGDYGYTF. The CDR3 coding sequence is TGTGCCAGCAGCGTAGTCCGCGGACAGGGGGACTATGGCTACACCTTC.

The CDR3: CASSQEAGYNSPLHF. CDR3 nucleotides: TGCGCCAGCAGCCAAGAGGCAGGCTATAATTCACCCCTCCACTTT. The chain recombines TRBV4-1 with TRBJ1-6; D is unresolved. Germline CDR1 reads MGHRA; CDR2 reads YSYEKL. The V gene lost 0 bases and the J gene lost 3 bases, with 6 bases spanning the gap. The CDR3 sequence is 15 residues long.

This clone was picked up a small number of times. This chain connects TRBV5-1 to TRBJ1-2; D is uncertain. The ends were cut back, 0 bases at V and 0 bases at J, with 6 bases in the middle. CDR1 and CDR2 (germline): SGHRS, YFSETQ. CDR3 length equals 14 residues. The CDR3 loop is CASSLGGTNYGYTF. CDR3 DNA sequence: TGCGCCAGCAGCTTGGGCGGGACTAACTATGGCTACACCTTC. Filled out from reference TRBV5-1 and TRBJ1-2, the complete variable domain reads KAGVTQTPRYLIKTRGQQVTLSCSPISGHRSVSWYQQTPGQGLQFLFEYFSETQRNKGNFPGRFSGRQFSNSRSEMNVSTLELGDSALYLCASSLGGTNYGYTFGSGTRLTVV.

The chain carries TRBV6-5 and TRBJ1-5, with 8 bases aligning to TRBD1. Unmatched junction bases numbered 2, after V lost 7 bases and J lost 6 bases. CDR1 and CDR2 from the germline V gene are MNHEY and SVGAGI. The CDR3 sequence is 12 residues long. The CDR3 DNA is TGTGCCAGCACAGGGGGCCCTCAGCCCCAGCATTTT. Encoded protein: CASTGGPQPQHF.

The V gene is TRBV6-1, the J gene TRBJ2-1, with D perhaps TRBD1 (5 bases). Germline values: CDR1 MNHNS, CDR2 SASEGT. Trimming took 2 bases from V and 12 from J, leaving 20 bases between them. The CDR3 loop spans 15 amino acids. The CDR3 sequence is CASSESGLGDRRQFF. CDR3 in DNA: TGTGCCAGCAGTGAATCAGGGCTAGGAGACCGACGGCAGTTCTTC.

The CDR3 is CASSSDGQPPTEAFF. In nucleotides, the CDR3 is TGCGCCAGCAGCTCAGACGGACAGCCCCCCACTGAAGCTTTCTTT. The V and J genes are TRBV5-1 and TRBJ1-1; possible D gene TRBD1, 6 bases. With 3 bases removed from V and 4 bases from J, the gap between germline ends came to 16 bases. This CDR3 is 15 amino acids long. Germline loops: CDR1 SGHRS, CDR2 YFSETQ.

V and J are TRBV4-3 and TRBJ1-1, with TRBD1 identical over 7 bases. V shed 3 bases and J 1 base; nucleotides not matched to a gene: 2. The germline CDR1 and CDR2 sequences are LGHNA and YSLEER. The CDR3 loop spans 14 amino acids. The CDR3 loop is CASSHRDRNTEAFF. The CDR3 DNA follows: TGCGCCAGCAGCCATCGGGACAGGAACACTGAAGCTTTCTTT.

The chain uses TRBV19 and TRBJ2-3, with unresolved D. Germline CDR1 reads LNHDA; CDR2 reads SQIVND (reference sequence). The CDR3 has 13 residues. V was trimmed by 4 bases and J by 3 bases, leaving 8 bases between them. The chain's CDR3 is CASSTTRTDTQYF. The CDR3 DNA follows: TGTGCCAGTAGTACGACACGGACAGATACGCAGTATTTT.